These 20 T cell receptor beta chains were sequenced from one sample in a study of OX40 agonist ivuxolimab in advanced cancers. The assay was immunoSEQ multiplex PCR, and TCRdb's table has in-frame clones only and misses some. The table records some 19,000 clones, over 80% of them present only once. The sample here was CD4+ or CD8+ T cells sorted from blood, taken in a trial of the OX40 agonist ivuxolimab. The receptors were gathered from an adult with an advanced solid tumor such as melanoma, head and neck, liver or kidney cancer.

This sequence joins TRBV7-9 and TRBJ1-1; D not certain. There are 16 residues in the CDR3. V gave up 2 bases and J gave up 1 base, with 14 bases separating them. Per germline, CDR1 SEHNR and CDR2 FQNEAQ (reference sequence). The CDR3 sequence: CASSLSYGVKNTEAFF. Here the CDR3 DNA reads TGTGCCAGCAGCTTAAGTTATGGGGTGAAGAACACTGAAGCTTTCTTT.

V and J are TRBV2 and TRBJ1-4; 8 bases are a match to TRBD1. The V and J ends lost 1 base and 6 bases, in that order; junction bases with no gene match: 7. The germline gives CDR1 SNHLY, CDR2 FYNNEI. This CDR3 is 16 amino acids long. DNA for the CDR3: TGTGCCAGCAGTGAAGTAGTGGCAGGGGGCGATGAAAAACTGTTTTTT. Translating gives CASSEVVAGGDEKLFF.

CDR3 in amino acids: CASSSTEKETQYF. In nucleotides, the CDR3 is TGTGCCAGCAGCTCAACAGAGAAAGAGACCCAGTACTTC. This chain joins TRBV7-9 and TRBJ2-5, with unresolved D. The CDR3 loop spans 13 amino acids. The germline V gene has CDR1 SEHNR and CDR2 FQNEAQ (reference sequence). The germline V and J ends were trimmed by 4 bases and 3 bases, with 9 bases remaining between them.

J is TRBJ1-1 and V is TRBV4-1; 8 positions agree with TRBD1. V dropped 3 bases and J dropped 3; count of bases not matched to a gene: 3. The CDR3 extends over 14 amino acids. Germline CDR1 and CDR2: MGHRA and YSYEKL. DNA of the CDR3: TGCGCCAGCAGCCATAACAGGGGGGACACTGAAGCTTTCTTT. Translation gives CASSHNRGDTEAFF.

The J gene is TRBJ2-1, the V gene TRBV27; D gene ambiguous. Per the germline V gene, CDR1 is MNHEY and CDR2 is SMNVEV (reference sequence). The CDR3 length is 16 residues. V was trimmed by 2 bases and J by 0 bases, leaving 11 bases between them. The CDR3 nucleotides read TGTGCCAGCAGTTTAATGGTAGAGAGCTCCTACAATGAGCAGTTCTTC. This gives the protein CASSLMVESSYNEQFF.

The chain uses TRBV7-2 and TRBJ1-6; a weak D match, TRBD1 (6 bases). There are 16 residues in the CDR3. Germline V gene data show CDR1 as SGHTA and CDR2 as FQGNSA. V dropped 5 bases and J dropped 4 bases, with 15 bases sitting between them. The CDR3 reads CASSLDRRSYNSPLHF. In DNA, the CDR3 is TGTGCCAGCAGCCTGGACAGACGTTCTTATAATTCACCCCTCCACTTT.

The rearrangement uses TRBV7-9 and TRBJ2-7, with 7 positions matching TRBD1. CDR1 SEHNR and CDR2 FQNEAQ come from the germline V gene (reference sequence). The CDR3 totals 15 residues. Trimming at V came to 2 bases and at J to 7 bases, leaving 11 bases not matched to a gene. This CDR3 is CASSLRDGTVQEQYF. For the CDR3, the DNA is TGTGCCAGCAGCTTACGGGACGGGACAGTACAAGAGCAGTACTTC.

The chain joins TRBV19 to TRBJ2-7, with D possibly matching TRBD2 (5 bases). In germline, CDR1 is LNHDA, CDR2 SQIVND (reference sequence). The CDR3 loop spans 13 amino acids. Trimming took 8 bases from V and 0 from J, leaving 11 bases between them. The CDR3 loop is CASAPGSSYEQYF. The CDR3 coding sequence is TGTGCCAGTGCACCGGGATCCTCCTACGAGCAGTACTTC.

The chain joins TRBV6-4 to TRBJ1-5, with 7 bases that match TRBD1. Germline CDR1 reads MRHNA; CDR2 reads SNTAGT. The CDR3 is 13 amino acids. V shed 5 bases and J 7 bases; nucleotides not matched to a gene: 5. This CDR3 is CASSPRQGQPQHF. DNA of the CDR3: TGTGCCAGCAGTCCAAGACAGGGACAGCCCCAGCATTTT.

The chain recombines TRBV6-5 with TRBJ2-1; either TRBD1 or TRBD2 may fit D (5 bases each). The CDR3 length is 12 residues. V lost 5 bases and J lost 8, with 10 bases in between. Germline V gene data show CDR1 as MNHEY and CDR2 as SVGAGI. The CDR3 DNA follows: TGTGCCAGCAGTCCTTTGGGGGATGAGCAGTTCTTC. Translated, it gives CASSPLGDEQFF.

About this clone itself: Other nucleotide sequences in the sample specify the same CDR3. The V call is TRBV28, the J call TRBJ2-7, with D tentatively TRBD1 or TRBD2 (6 bases each). The V end was cut by 6 bases, the J end by 2 bases, with 14 bases between. The CDR3 is 14 amino acids. Germline V gene sequence: CDR1 MDHEN, CDR2 SYDVKM. The CDR3, as DNA: TGTGCCAGCAGCCCGACAGGAGGGGCCTACGAGCAGTACTTC. Its translation: CASSPTGGAYEQYF.

The genes are TRBV15 and TRBJ2-3, with a possible D match to TRBD2 (6 bases). Germline V CDR1 and CDR2: LNHNV, YYDKDF (reference sequence). Deletions cut 1 base from V and 1 base from J, with 12 bases between. The CDR3 is 16 amino acids. The CDR3 loop is CATSRVRGSGTDTQYF. The CDR3 DNA sequence: TGTGCCACCAGCAGAGTCCGGGGGTCAGGCACAGATACGCAGTATTTT.

The V call is TRBV19, the J call TRBJ2-7; D gene ambiguous. The CDR3 is 10 residues long. With 7 bases removed from V and 5 bases from J, the gap between germline ends came to 6 bases. CDR1 is LNHDA and CDR2 is SQIVND in the germline V gene (reference sequence). In DNA form, the CDR3 reads TGTGCCAGTAAATTCCACGAGCAGTACTTC. This translates into CASKFHEQYF. Filled out from reference TRBV19 and TRBJ2-7, the complete variable domain reads DGGITQSPKYLFRKEGQNVTLSCEQNLNHDAMYWYRQDPGQGLRLIYYSQIVNDFQKGDIAEGYSVSREKKESFPLTVTSAQKNPTAFYLCASKFHEQYFGPGTRLTVT.

The chain uses TRBV7-3 and TRBJ1-4; 8 nucleotides line up with TRBD1. V trimming: 5 bases; J trimming: 3 bases; junction bases outside the gene matches: 5. The CDR3 sequence is 15 residues long. The germline V gene has CDR1 SGHTA and CDR2 FQGTGA. This CDR3 is CASSLGQGANEKLFF. The CDR3 region has the DNA TGTGCCAGCAGCCTAGGACAGGGAGCTAATGAAAAACTGTTTTTT. The full variable domain, completed using reference TRBV7-3 and TRBJ1-4, is GAGVSQTPSNKVTEKGKYVELRCDPISGHTALYWYRQSLGQGPEFLIYFQGTGAADDSGLPNDRFFAVRPEGSVSTLKIQRTERGDSAVYLCASSLGQGANEKLFFGSGTQLSVL.

As concerns this clone: Only one base separates this from a far larger clonotype, so it likely reflects a read error. CDR3 sequence: CASSFPEAFF. In nucleotides, the CDR3 is TGTGCCAGCAGCTTCCCTGAAGCTTTCTTT. The chain joins TRBV7-3 to TRBJ1-1; the D is unclear. CDR3 size: 10 residues. Per germline, CDR1 SGHTA and CDR2 FQGTGA. The ends were cut back, 3 bases at V and 6 bases at J, with 2 bases in the middle. Full variable domain (outside the CDR3, taken from reference TRBV7-3 and TRBJ1-1): GAGVSQTPSNKVTEKGKYVELRCDPISGHTALYWYRQSLGQGPEFLIYFQGTGAADDSGLPNDRFFAVRPEGSVSTLKIQRTERGDSAVYLCASSFPEAFFGQGTRLTVV.

The chain combines TRBV5-6 with TRBJ1-2, with a possible D match to TRBD1 (5 bases). The CDR3 runs to 15 residues. The V gene's germline CDR1 is SGHDT and CDR2 YYEEEE. Deletions cut 2 bases from V and 6 bases from J, with 17 bases between. This chain's CDR3 is CASSFLPGTGDGYTF. Written as DNA, the CDR3 is TGTGCCAGCAGCTTTTTGCCCGGGACGGGGGATGGCTACACCTTC.

The rearrangement uses TRBV6-6 and TRBJ1-5; 8 positions agree with TRBD1. The V and J ends lost 5 bases and 2 bases, in that order; junction bases with no gene match: 5. The CDR3 length is 15 residues. Germline CDR1 reads MNHNY; CDR2 reads SVGAGI (reference sequence). Here the CDR3 DNA reads TGTGCCAGCAGTAGTGACAGGGGTGGCAATCAGCCCCAGCATTTT. This encodes CASSSDRGGNQPQHF.

The chain is built from TRBV19 and TRBJ2-7; perhaps TRBD2 as D (6 bases). The CDR3 runs to 15 residues. With 1 base removed from V and 4 bases from J, the gap between germline ends came to 14 bases. Germline assignment: CDR1 LNHDA and CDR2 SQIVND (reference sequence). This CDR3 is CASSIGGLTAYEQYF. DNA of the CDR3: TGTGCCAGTAGTATAGGAGGACTAACAGCGTACGAGCAGTACTTC.

J is TRBJ2-3 and V is TRBV10-3, with 11 bases lining up with TRBD1. After removal of 3 bases from V and 4 bases from J, the junction contained 6 bases not matched to a gene. Germline V gene data show CDR1 as ENHRY and CDR2 as SYGVKD. This CDR3 is built from 16 residues. This chain's CDR3 is CAISDRPGQGADTQYF. CDR3 sequence (DNA): TGTGCCATCAGTGACCGCCCGGGACAGGGGGCAGATACGCAGTATTTT.

The chain is built from TRBV30 and TRBJ1-1, with 10 bases fitting TRBD1. Germline loops: CDR1 GTSNPN, CDR2 SVGIG (reference sequence). The CDR3 sequence is 15 residues long. The V segment lost 5 bases and the J segment 11 bases; nucleotides outside the gene matches: 17. The CDR3 bases are TGTGCCTGGTCTCGGGACAGGGGTTACAACCAAAAGGCTTTCTTT. Protein: CAWSRDRGYNQKAFF.